One sample yielded the 16 T cell receptor beta chains listed below, sequenced in a study of cytomegalovirus exposure and HLA in healthy donors. Profiled with immunoSEQ multiplex PCR; TCRdb holds only in-frame clones, not every one. The sample includes some 240,000 clones, approximately 84% of them seen just once. Sample: PBMCs. The receptor set was obtained from a woman between 25 and 40 years old in good health and CMV-seropositive.

J is TRBJ2-5 and V is TRBV2; D is ambiguous. The germline gives CDR1 SNHLY, CDR2 FYNNEI. With 8 bases removed from V and 1 base from J, the gap between germline ends came to 11 bases. CDR3 length: 13 residues. The CDR3 is CASDRQVQETQYF. The CDR3 DNA is TGTGCCAGCGATAGACAAGTCCAAGAGACCCAGTACTTC.

V is TRBV5-1 and J is TRBJ2-7, with 12 bases identical to TRBD2. The V segment lost 5 bases and the J segment 2 bases; nucleotides outside the gene matches: 8. Germline CDR1 SGHRS, CDR2 YFSETQ. The CDR3 totals 16 residues. In DNA, the CDR3 is TGCGCCAGCAGTGCCGAAACTAGCGGGAGGACCTACGAGCAGTACTTC. This sequence encodes CASSAETSGRTYEQYF.

The sample holds one count of this clone. J is TRBJ1-5 and V is TRBV6-1; D is uncertain. Germline V CDR1 and CDR2: MNHNS, SASEGT. The V end lost 2 bases, the J end lost 4 bases, and 12 bases lay between the germline ends. CDR3 length: 15 amino acids. The CDR3 sequence is CASSERDGLNQPQHF. CDR3 DNA: TGTGCCAGCAGTGAACGTGACGGACTGAATCAGCCCCAGCATTTT.

The chain combines TRBV5-4 with TRBJ1-1, with D perhaps TRBD1 (5 bases). V was pared by 0 bases and J by 0 bases, with 12 bases between. The CDR3 runs to 16 residues. The germline CDR1 and CDR2 sequences are SGHNT and YYREEE (reference sequence). CDR3 DNA sequence: TGTGCCAGCAGCTTGGATAGGGACTACATGAACACTGAAGCTTTCTTT. Translated, it gives CASSLDRDYMNTEAFF. The whole variable domain, remainder taken from reference TRBV5-4 and TRBJ1-1, is ETGVTQSPTHLIKTRGQQVTLRCSSQSGHNTVSWYQQALGQGPQFIFQYYREEENGRGNFPPRFSGLQFPNYSSELNVNALELDDSALYLCASSLDRDYMNTEAFFGQGTRLTVV.

A single count supports this clone. This sequence joins TRBV5-1 and TRBJ1-3; tentatively, D is TRBD1 (6 bases). The CDR3 loop spans 16 amino acids. V lost 3 bases and J lost 2, with 15 bases in between. The V gene's germline CDR1 is SGHRS and CDR2 YFSETQ. CDR3 loop: CASSWTSGQTGNTIYF. The CDR3, as DNA: TGCGCCAGCAGCTGGACTAGTGGACAGACTGGAAACACCATATATTTT. Looking up the rest from reference TRBV5-1 and TRBJ1-3 gives the full variable domain: KAGVTQTPRYLIKTRGQQVTLSCSPISGHRSVSWYQQTPGQGLQFLFEYFSETQRNKGNFPGRFSGRQFSNSRSEMNVSTLELGDSALYLCASSWTSGQTGNTIYFGEGSWLTVV.

The chain links TRBV5-1 to TRBJ1-3; TRBD1 is a possible D gene (5 bases). Per the germline V gene, CDR1 is SGHRS and CDR2 is YFSETQ. The CDR3 has 14 residues. V gave up 4 bases and J gave up 3 bases, with 11 bases separating them. CDR3 nucleotides: TGCGCCAGCAGCCTGGAAGGGGATGGAAACACCATATATTTT. Translating gives CASSLEGDGNTIYF. Based on the CDR3 plus reference TRBV5-1 and TRBJ1-3, the full variable domain is KAGVTQTPRYLIKTRGQQVTLSCSPISGHRSVSWYQQTPGQGLQFLFEYFSETQRNKGNFPGRFSGRQFSNSRSEMNVSTLELGDSALYLCASSLEGDGNTIYFGEGSWLTVV.

This clone appeared a few times. J is TRBJ1-2 and V is TRBV6-5; D is unresolved. This CDR3 contains 15 residues. V lost 1 base, J lost 5 bases, and 14 bases lay in between. Germline assignment: CDR1 MNHEY and CDR2 SVGAGI. Written as DNA, the CDR3 is TGTGCCAGCAGTTACTTGTCAGGACTCGATTATGGCTACACCTTC. It translates to CASSYLSGLDYGYTF.

The chain couples TRBV19 to TRBJ2-7, with a tentative D call TRBD1 (5 bases). The CDR3 is made up of 12 amino acids. The germline V and J ends were trimmed by 5 bases and 3 bases, with 8 bases remaining between them. CDR1 LNHDA and CDR2 SQIVND come from the germline V gene (reference sequence). Here the CDR3 DNA reads TGTGCCAGTAGTTCCGACAGCTACGAGCAGTACTTC. Its protein product is CASSSDSYEQYF.

The CDR3 region is CASSKFVRDRTYNEKLFF. CDR3 bases: TGTGCCAGCAGCAAATTCGTCCGGGACAGAACCTATAATGAAAAACTGTTTTTT. The rearrangement uses TRBV21-1 and TRBJ1-4; the table's D gene call, TRBD1, was not cross checked with the DNA. TRBV21-1 is recorded as a pseudogene. CDR3 length equals 18 residues.

CDR3 sequence (DNA): TGTGCCAGCAGCCCCGAGGTTGGAGGGACCGGGGAGCTGTTTTTT. Protein: CASSPEVGGTGELFF. The chain employs TRBV7-6 and TRBJ2-2; possibly TRBD2 for D (6 bases). This CDR3 region has 15 residues. With 5 bases removed from V and 5 bases from J, the gap between germline ends came to 15 bases. Germline values: CDR1 SGHVS, CDR2 FNYEAQ.

V is TRBV18 and J is TRBJ1-5; no reliable D call. This CDR3 has 14 amino acids. Germline V gives CDR1 KGHSH, CDR2 LQKENI. Trimming stripped 8 bases from V and 1 base from J, with 12 bases between. CDR3 DNA sequence: TGTGCCAGCCTCGGAGGGATGAGCAATCAGCCCCAGCATTTT. This encodes CASLGGMSNQPQHF.

Points on this clone: This specimen includes other DNA sequences encoding the same CDR3. The rearrangement joins TRBV28 to TRBJ2-6, with D perhaps matching TRBD2 (5 bases). The CDR3 covers 16 residues. The germline gives CDR1 MDHEN, CDR2 SYDVKM. V lost 3 bases and J 3 bases, leaving 12 bases between the germline ends. The CDR3 DNA reads as TGTGCCAGCAGTTTCCTTGGCGGAGGTGGGGCCAACGTCCTGACTTTC. Protein product: CASSFLGGGGANVLTF.

The chain combines TRBV1 with TRBJ2-7; TRBD2 is the table's D call, not checked against the DNA. TRBV1 is recorded as a pseudogene. The CDR3 has 17 residues. The CDR3 DNA sequence: TGCACCAGCAGCCAAGATAGCCGACTTTACCAAATCTACGAGCAGTACTTC. This codes for CTSSQDSRLYQIYEQYF.

The chain is built from TRBV30 and TRBJ1-5; D is undetermined. From germline, CDR1 is GTSNPN and CDR2 SVGIG (reference sequence). The CDR3 covers 15 residues. Trimming left V 2 bases short and J 4 bases short, with 15 bases between. In DNA form, the CDR3 reads TGTGCCTGGAGTCTCCGGGGTAGGGAGAATCAGCCCCAGCATTTT. Its translation: CAWSLRGRENQPQHF.

The chain is built from TRBV5-1 and TRBJ2-5; no clear D gene. Germline V gene data show CDR1 as SGHRS and CDR2 as YFSETQ. CDR3 length equals 18 residues. Trimming shortened V by 4 bases and J by 2 bases, and 24 bases separated the two germline ends. This chain's CDR3 is CASSPTSVHTGLQETQYF. CDR3 sequence (DNA): TGCGCCAGCAGCCCGACCTCGGTCCATACGGGTCTACAAGAGACCCAGTACTTC. Filled out from reference TRBV5-1 and TRBJ2-5, the complete variable domain reads KAGVTQTPRYLIKTRGQQVTLSCSPISGHRSVSWYQQTPGQGLQFLFEYFSETQRNKGNFPGRFSGRQFSNSRSEMNVSTLELGDSALYLCASSPTSVHTGLQETQYFGPGTRLLVL.

The chain recombines TRBV4-1 with TRBJ2-1; 7 nucleotides agree with TRBD2. This CDR3 is built from 17 residues. Germline-derived CDR1 and CDR2 are MGHRA and YSYEKL. Trimming took 1 base from V and 1 from J; bases not matched to a gene: 7. As DNA, the CDR3 is TGCGCCAGCAGCCAAGTGGGCGGGAGCGGGTCCTACAATGAGCAGTTCTTC. This sequence encodes CASSQVGGSGSYNEQFF.